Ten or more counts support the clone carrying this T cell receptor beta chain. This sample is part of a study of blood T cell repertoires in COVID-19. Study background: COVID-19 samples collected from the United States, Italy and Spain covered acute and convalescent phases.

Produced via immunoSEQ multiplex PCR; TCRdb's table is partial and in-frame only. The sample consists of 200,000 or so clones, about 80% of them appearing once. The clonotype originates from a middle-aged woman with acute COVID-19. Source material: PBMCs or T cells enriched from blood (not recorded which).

CDR3 sequence reads: CASSAQSGQQETQYF. The CDR3 DNA reads TGCGCCAGCAGCGCGCAATCGGGACAGCAAGAGACCCAGTACTTC. The rearrangement links TRBV5-1 to TRBJ2-5; 7 bases are shared with TRBD1. CDR1 is SGHRS, CDR2 YFSETQ, per germline. There are 15 residues in the CDR3. J was trimmed by 2 bases and V by 4 bases; bases with no gene match: 8.